This TCR beta chain was retrieved from a study of T cells after yellow fever vaccination. This clonotype was counted a few times. General observations from the study: Some clonotypes, a small share, were shared between CD4 and CD8 compartments. Most clones from primary vaccination were detected again post-booster (96% CD4, 88% CD8).

The germline V gene encodes CDR1 SGDLS and CDR2 YYNGEE. V trimming: 0 bases; J trimming: 9 bases; junction bases outside the gene matches: 7. The CDR3 is 15 residues long. TCRdb processed the 5' RACE reads anew with MiXCR; each CDR3 protein has one entry. The sample contains 40,000 to 50,000 distinct CDR3 sequences, around 6.5% of which appear only once. This chain links TRBV9 with TRBJ2-1, with TRBD2 matching over 9 bases. This specimen consisted of PBMCs, either bulk or a sorted T-cell subset (CD4+, CD8+, memory, or dextramer-sorted; not recorded which), obtained 45 days after the yellow fever booster vaccination. The source is a young man who received the YFV17D yellow fever vaccine. The CDR3 here is CASSVDGGRVGEQFF. The DNA of the CDR3 is TGTGCCAGCAGCGTAGATGGCGGGAGGGTGGGTGAGCAGTTCTTC.